This T cell receptor beta chain was identified in a study of cytomegalovirus exposure and HLA in healthy donors. Details on this clone: The antigen is undetermined.

Overall study findings and caveats: A later analysis reported that several of the most significant clusters appeared to be linked to common viral pathogens, among them Epstein-Barr virus.

With 1 base clipped from V and 8 bases from J, the junction kept 7 bases outside the gene matches. Germline CDR1 and CDR2: MNHNS and SASEGT. The CDR3 loop spans 15 amino acids. Vbeta (60) and Jbeta (13) primers were used in the PCR. Clones were read by immunoSEQ multiplex PCR, and TCRdb kept only the in-frame ones, dropping some. The sample includes approximately 120,000 clones, roughly 10% of them seen just once. Sequenced material: PBMCs. J is TRBJ1-4 and V is TRBV6-1; 7 bases fit TRBD1. The clonotype was recovered from a woman under 30 in good health and CMV-seropositive. Here the CDR3 reads CASSEGVRGAEKLFF. The CDR3 nucleotides are TGTGCCAGCAGTGAAGGGGTCAGGGGGGCGGAAAAACTGTTTTTT.